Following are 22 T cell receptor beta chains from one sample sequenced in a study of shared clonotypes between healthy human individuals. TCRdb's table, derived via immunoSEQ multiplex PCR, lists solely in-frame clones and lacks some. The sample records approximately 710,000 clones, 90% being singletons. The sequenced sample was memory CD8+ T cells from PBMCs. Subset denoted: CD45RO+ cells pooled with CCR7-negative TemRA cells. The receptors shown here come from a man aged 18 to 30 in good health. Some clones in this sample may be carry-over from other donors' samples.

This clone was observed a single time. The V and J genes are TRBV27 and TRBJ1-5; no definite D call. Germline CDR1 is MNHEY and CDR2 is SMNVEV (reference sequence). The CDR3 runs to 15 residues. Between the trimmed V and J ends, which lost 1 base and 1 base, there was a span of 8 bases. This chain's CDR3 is CASSLFRPSNQPQHF. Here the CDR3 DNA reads TGTGCCAGCAGTTTATTCCGGCCCAGCAATCAGCCCCAGCATTTT.

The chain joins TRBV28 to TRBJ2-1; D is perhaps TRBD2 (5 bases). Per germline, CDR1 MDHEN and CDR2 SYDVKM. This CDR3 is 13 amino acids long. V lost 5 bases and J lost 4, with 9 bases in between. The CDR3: CASSPGLYNEQFF. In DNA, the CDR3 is TGTGCCAGCAGTCCAGGACTTTACAATGAGCAGTTCTTC.

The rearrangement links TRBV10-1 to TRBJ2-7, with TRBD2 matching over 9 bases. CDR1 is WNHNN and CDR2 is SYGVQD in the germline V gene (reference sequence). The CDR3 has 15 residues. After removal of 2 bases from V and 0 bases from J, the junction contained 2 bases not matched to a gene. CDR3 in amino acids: CASSEEREASYEQYF. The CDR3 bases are TGCGCCAGCAGTGAGGAGCGGGAGGCCTCCTACGAGCAGTACTTC.

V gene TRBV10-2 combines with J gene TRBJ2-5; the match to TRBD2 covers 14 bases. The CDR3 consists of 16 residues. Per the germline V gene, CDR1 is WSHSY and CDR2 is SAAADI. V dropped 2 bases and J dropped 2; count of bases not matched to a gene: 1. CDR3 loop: CASSERLAGGQETQYF. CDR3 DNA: TGCGCCAGCAGTGAGCGACTAGCGGGAGGGCAAGAGACCCAGTACTTC.

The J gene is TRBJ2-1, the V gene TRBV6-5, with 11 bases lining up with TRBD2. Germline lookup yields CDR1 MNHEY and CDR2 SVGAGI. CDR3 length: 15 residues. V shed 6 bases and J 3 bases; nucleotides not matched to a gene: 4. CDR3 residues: CASSSTSGSYNEQFF. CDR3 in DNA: TGTGCCAGCAGCTCTACTAGCGGGAGCTACAATGAGCAGTTCTTC.

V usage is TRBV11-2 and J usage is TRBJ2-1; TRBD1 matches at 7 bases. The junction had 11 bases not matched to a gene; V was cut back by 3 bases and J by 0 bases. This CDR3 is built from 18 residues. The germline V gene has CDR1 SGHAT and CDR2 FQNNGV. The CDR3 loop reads CASSFPRWTGRSYNEQFF. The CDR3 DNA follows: TGTGCCAGCAGCTTTCCCAGATGGACAGGACGCTCCTACAATGAGCAGTTCTTC.

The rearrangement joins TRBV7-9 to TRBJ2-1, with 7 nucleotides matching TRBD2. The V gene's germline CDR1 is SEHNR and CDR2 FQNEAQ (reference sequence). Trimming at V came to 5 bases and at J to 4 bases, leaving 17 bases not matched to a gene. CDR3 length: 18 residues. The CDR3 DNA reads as TGTGCCAGCAGCCACTCGATTATCGGGCTAGCGGAATACAATGAGCAGTTCTTC. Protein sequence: CASSHSIIGLAEYNEQFF.

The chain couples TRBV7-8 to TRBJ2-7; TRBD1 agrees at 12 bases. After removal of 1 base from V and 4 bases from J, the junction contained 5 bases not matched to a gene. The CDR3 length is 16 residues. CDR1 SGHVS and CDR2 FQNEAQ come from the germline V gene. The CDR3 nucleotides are TGTGCCAGCAGCTTAGAGGGACAGGGGGCGCCATACGAGCAGTACTTC. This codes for CASSLEGQGAPYEQYF.

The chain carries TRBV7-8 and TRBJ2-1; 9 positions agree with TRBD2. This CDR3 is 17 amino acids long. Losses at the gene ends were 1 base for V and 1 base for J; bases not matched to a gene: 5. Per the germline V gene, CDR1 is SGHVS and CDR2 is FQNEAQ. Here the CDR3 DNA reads TGTGCCAGCAGCTTAGGACTAGCGGTTCGGTCCTACAATGAGCAGTTCTTC. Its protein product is CASSLGLAVRSYNEQFF.

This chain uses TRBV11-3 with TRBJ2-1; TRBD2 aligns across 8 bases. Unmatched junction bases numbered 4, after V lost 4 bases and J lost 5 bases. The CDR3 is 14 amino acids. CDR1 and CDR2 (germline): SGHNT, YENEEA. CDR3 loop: CASSSRTSNNEQFF. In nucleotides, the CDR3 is TGTGCCAGCAGCTCACGGACTAGCAACAATGAGCAGTTCTTC.

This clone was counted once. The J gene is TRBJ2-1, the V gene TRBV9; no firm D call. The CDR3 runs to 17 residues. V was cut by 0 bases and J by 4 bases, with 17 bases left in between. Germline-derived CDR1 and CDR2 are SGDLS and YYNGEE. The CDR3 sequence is CASSVGGEPSIYNEQFF. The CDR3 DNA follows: TGTGCCAGCAGCGTAGGTGGCGAACCGTCGATTTACAATGAGCAGTTCTTC.

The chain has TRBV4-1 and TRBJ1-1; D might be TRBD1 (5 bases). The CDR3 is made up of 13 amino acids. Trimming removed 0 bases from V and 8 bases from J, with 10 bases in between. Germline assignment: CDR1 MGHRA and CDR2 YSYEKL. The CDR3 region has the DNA TGCGCCAGCAGCCAAGACACGCGGACAGAAGCTTTCTTT. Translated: CASSQDTRTEAFF.

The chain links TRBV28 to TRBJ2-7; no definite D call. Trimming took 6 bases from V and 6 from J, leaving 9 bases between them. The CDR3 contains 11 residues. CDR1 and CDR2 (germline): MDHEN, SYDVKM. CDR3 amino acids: CASRFSLEQYF. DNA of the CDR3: TGTGCCAGCAGATTTTCCCTCGAGCAGTACTTC.

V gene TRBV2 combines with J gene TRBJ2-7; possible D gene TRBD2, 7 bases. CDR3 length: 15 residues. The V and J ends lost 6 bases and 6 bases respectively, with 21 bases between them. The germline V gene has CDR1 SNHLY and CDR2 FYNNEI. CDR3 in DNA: TGTGCCAGCAGGGACCTAGGGGGGGTAGTTTCCGAGCAGTACTTC. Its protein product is CASRDLGGVVSEQYF.

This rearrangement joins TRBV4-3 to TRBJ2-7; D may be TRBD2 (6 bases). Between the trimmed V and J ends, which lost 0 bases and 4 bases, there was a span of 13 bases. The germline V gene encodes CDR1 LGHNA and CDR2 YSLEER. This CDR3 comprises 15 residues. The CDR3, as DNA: TGCGCCAGCAGCCAAGATCTAGGAGCGGGTTACGAGCAGTACTTC. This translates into CASSQDLGAGYEQYF.

The CDR3 nucleotides are TGTGCCAGCAGCTTGGAGACTAGCGGGAGCTCCTACGAGCAGTACTTC. This translates into CASSLETSGSSYEQYF. V usage is TRBV11-3 and J usage is TRBJ2-7, with TRBD2 matching over 12 bases. CDR1 SGHNT and CDR2 YENEEA come from the germline V gene. CDR3 length equals 16 residues. Trimming at V came to 3 bases and at J to 0 bases, leaving 3 bases not matched to a gene.

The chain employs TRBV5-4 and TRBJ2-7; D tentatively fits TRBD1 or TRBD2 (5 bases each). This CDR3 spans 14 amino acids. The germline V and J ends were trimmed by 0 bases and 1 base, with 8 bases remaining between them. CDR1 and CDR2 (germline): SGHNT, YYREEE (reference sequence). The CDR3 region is CASSLGGLSYEQYF. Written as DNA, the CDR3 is TGTGCCAGCAGCTTGGGGGGGTTGTCCTACGAGCAGTACTTC.

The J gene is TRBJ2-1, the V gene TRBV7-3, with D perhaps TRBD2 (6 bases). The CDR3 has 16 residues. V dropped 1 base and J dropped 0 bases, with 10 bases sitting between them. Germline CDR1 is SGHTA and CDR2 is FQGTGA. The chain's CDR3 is CASSLKGGVSYNEQFF. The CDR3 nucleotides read TGTGCCAGCAGCTTAAAAGGCGGGGTCTCCTACAATGAGCAGTTCTTC.

CDR3 sequence: CASSYSQGPYEQYF. In DNA form, the CDR3 reads TGTGCCAGCAGTTACTCACAGGGGCCGTACGAGCAGTACTTC. The V and J genes are TRBV6-5 and TRBJ2-7, with TRBD1 matching over 7 bases. The CDR3 has 14 amino acids. The junction had 3 bases not matched to a gene; V was cut back by 0 bases and J by 4 bases. Germline V gene sequence: CDR1 MNHEY, CDR2 SVGAGI.

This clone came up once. CDR3 region: CATSRTDQQYEQYF. The DNA of the CDR3 is TGTGCCACCAGCAGAACGGACCAGCAATACGAGCAGTACTTC. This sequence joins TRBV15 and TRBJ2-7; D is uncertain. The CDR3 has 14 residues. V was pared by 2 bases and J by 4 bases, with 12 bases between. Germline CDR1 LNHNV, CDR2 YYDKDF (reference sequence).

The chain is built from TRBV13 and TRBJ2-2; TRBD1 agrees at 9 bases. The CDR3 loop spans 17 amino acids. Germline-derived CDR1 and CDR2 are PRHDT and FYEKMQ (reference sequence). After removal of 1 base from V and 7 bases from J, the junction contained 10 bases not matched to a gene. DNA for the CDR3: TGTGCCAGCAGCTTAGAATACAGGGGGCTTAATCTCGGGGAGCTGTTTTTT. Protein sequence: CASSLEYRGLNLGELFF.

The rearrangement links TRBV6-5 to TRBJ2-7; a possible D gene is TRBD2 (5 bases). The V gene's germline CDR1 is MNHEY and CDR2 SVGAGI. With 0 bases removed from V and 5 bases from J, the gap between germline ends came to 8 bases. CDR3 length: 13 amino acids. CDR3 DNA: TGTGCCAGCAGTTACTCGAACGGGGACGAGCAGTACTTC. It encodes CASSYSNGDEQYF.